At least ten counts were recorded for the clone carrying this T cell receptor beta chain. TCRdb reprocessed the 5' RACE reads with MiXCR, giving one entry per CDR3 protein. This table holds 60,000 to 70,000 distinct CDR3 sequences, 16% found once. This record comes from a study of T cells of healthy individuals. This CDR3 contains 15 residues. Germline assignment: CDR1 MDHEN and CDR2 SYDVKM. The V gene end was trimmed by 2 bases and the J gene end by 6 bases; junction bases not matched to a gene: 7. The chain couples TRBV28 to TRBJ2-1; 7 nucleotides match TRBD1. This sequence was found in a human donor in good health. This chain's CDR3 is CASSLLATGINEQFF. DNA of the CDR3: TGTGCCAGCAGTTTACTGGCGACAGGGATCAATGAGCAGTTCTTC.